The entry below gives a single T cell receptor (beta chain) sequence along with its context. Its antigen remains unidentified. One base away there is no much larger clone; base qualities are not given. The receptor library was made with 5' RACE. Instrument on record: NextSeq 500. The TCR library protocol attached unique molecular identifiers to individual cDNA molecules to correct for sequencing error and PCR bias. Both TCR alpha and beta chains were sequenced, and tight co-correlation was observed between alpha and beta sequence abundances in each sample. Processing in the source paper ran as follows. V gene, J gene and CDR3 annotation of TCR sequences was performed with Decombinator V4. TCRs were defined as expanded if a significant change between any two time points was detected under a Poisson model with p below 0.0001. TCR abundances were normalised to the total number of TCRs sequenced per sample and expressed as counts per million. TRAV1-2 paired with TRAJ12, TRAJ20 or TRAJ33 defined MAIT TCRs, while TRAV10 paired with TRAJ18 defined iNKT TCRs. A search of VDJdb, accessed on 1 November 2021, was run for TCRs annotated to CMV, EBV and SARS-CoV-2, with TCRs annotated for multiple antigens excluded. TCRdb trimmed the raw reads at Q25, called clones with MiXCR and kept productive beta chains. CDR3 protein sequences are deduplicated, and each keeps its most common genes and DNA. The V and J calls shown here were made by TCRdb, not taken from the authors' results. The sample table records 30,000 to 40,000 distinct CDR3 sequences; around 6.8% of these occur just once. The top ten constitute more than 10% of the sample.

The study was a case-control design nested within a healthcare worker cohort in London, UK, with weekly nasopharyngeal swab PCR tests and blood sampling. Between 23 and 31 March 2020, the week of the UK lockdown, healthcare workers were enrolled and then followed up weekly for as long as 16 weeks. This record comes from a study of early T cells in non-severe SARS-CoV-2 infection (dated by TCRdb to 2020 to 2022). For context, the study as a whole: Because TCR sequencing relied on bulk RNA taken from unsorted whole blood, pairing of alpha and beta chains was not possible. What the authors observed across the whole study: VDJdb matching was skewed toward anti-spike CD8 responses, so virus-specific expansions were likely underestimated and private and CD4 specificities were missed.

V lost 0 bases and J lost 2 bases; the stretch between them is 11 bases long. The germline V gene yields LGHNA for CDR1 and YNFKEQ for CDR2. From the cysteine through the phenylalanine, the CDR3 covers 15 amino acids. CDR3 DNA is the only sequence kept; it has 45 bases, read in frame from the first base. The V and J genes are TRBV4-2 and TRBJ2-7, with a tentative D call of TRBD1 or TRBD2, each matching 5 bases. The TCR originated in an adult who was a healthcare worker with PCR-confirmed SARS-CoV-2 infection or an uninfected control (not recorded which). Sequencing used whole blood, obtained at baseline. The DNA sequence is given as TGTGCCAGCAGCCAAGAATCGGGGCTACCCTACGAGCAGTACTTC. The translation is CASSQESGLPYEQYF.